This T cell receptor (beta chain) was documented in a study of vaccination and CD4 T cells after COVID-19. Background on the study: Of the convalescent patients, who were SARS-CoV-2 positive by nasal swab PCR, fewer than 10 had mild and one severe disease. For control cultures, the treatment was a CEFX pool, an HIV-1 Nef pool, or no peptide.

Noted treatment: roughly 10-day PBMC culture with coronavirus spike peptide pools or control peptides (ViraFEST assay). Half-medium replacement with fresh IL-2 medium took place on days 3 and 7. Germline V gene sequence: CDR1 DFQATT, CDR2 SNEGSKA (reference sequence). Deletions cut 1 base from V and 4 bases from J, with 7 bases between. CDR3 length: 12 amino acids. Sequence data for DNA of cultured CD4+ T cells were generated by the Oncomine TCR Beta short-read assay. Each CDR3 protein is one row after TCRdb ran MiXCR on the PCR reads. The table records roughly 12,000 distinct CDR3 sequences, 40% to 55% of them present only once. Remarks on this clonotype: Its matching antigen is unknown.

Sequencing was done on a sample of CD4+ T cells from blood, cultured in vitro. The J gene is TRBJ2-5, the V gene TRBV20-1, with a possible D match to TRBD1 (5 bases). This clonotype was sampled from a human donor who had recovered from COVID-19. The CDR3 DNA follows: TGCAGTGCTAGAGGTCAGGGAGAGACCCAGTACTTC. Protein: CSARGQGETQYF.